The T cell receptor (beta chain) under discussion was sequenced for a study of cytomegalovirus exposure and HLA in healthy donors. General study results and limits: There was a cluster of highly shared sequence variants that was likely a sequencing artifact. In a later analysis, a missense DCLRE1C variant was linked to TCR beta V- and J-gene trimming. A prior analysis recorded that most TCR beta V segments were productive about 87% or about 30% of the time.

This CDR3 contains 15 residues. Germline CDR1 is SGHTA and CDR2 is FQGTGA. V was shortened by 6 bases and J by 0 bases, with 12 bases between the two germline ends. With 60 Vbeta and 13 Jbeta primers, the PCR was carried out. Clones were read by immunoSEQ multiplex PCR, and TCRdb kept only the in-frame ones, dropping some. The sample has about 77,000 clones, over 70% seen once. As for this clone: Its antigen is unidentified.

This rearrangement joins TRBV7-3 to TRBJ2-1; perhaps TRBD2 as D (6 bases). This TCR was sampled from a man in his forties or fifties in good health and CMV-seronegative. The specimen was PBMCs. The CDR3 here is CASREGRSSYNEQFF. CDR3 DNA: TGTGCCAGCAGGGAGGGACGGAGCTCCTACAATGAGCAGTTCTTC.